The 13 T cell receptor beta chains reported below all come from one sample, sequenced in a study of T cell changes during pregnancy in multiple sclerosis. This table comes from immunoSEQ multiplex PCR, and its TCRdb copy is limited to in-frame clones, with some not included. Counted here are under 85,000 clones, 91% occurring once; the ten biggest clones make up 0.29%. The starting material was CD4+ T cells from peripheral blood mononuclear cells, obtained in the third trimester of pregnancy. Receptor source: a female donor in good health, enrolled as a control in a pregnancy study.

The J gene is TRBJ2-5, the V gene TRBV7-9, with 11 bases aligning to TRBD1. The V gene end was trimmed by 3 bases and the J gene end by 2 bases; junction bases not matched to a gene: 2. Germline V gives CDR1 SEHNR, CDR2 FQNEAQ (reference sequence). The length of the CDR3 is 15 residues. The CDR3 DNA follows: TGTGCCAGCAGCTTCCGGGACAGGGGGCAAGAGACCCAGTACTTC. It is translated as CASSFRDRGQETQYF.

CDR3 sequence (DNA): TGTGCCAGCAGCCTCCGGAGGGACCCACTCTACAATGAGCAGTTCTTC. Its translation is CASSLRRDPLYNEQFF. V and J are TRBV7-9 and TRBJ2-1, with D tentatively TRBD2 (6 bases). Germline CDR1 is SEHNR and CDR2 is FQNEAQ (reference sequence). This CDR3 has 16 residues. V gave up 5 bases and J gave up 3 bases, with 17 bases separating them.

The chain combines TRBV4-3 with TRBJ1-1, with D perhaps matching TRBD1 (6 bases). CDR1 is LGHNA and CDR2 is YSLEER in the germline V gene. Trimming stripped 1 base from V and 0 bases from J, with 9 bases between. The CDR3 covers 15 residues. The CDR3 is CASSQGGDMNTEAFF. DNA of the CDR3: TGCGCCAGCAGCCAAGGTGGGGACATGAACACTGAAGCTTTCTTT.

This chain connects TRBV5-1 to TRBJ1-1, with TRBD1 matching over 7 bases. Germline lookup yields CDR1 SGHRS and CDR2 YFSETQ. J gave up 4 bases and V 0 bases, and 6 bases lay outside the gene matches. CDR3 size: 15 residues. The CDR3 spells CASSLGQGPSTEAFF. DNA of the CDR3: TGCGCCAGCAGCTTGGGACAGGGCCCGAGCACTGAAGCTTTCTTT.

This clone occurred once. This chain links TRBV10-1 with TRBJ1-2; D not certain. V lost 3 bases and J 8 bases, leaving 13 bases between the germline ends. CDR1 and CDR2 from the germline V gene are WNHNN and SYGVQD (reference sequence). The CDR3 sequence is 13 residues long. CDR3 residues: CASSDDREEGYTF. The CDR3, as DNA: TGCGCCAGCAGTGACGACCGGGAGGAAGGCTACACCTTC.

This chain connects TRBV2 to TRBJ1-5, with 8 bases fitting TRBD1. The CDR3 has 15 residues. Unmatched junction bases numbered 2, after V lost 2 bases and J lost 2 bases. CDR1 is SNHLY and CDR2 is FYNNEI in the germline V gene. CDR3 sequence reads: CASSEMGQGNQPQHF. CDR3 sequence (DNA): TGTGCCAGCAGTGAAATGGGACAGGGCAATCAGCCCCAGCATTTT.

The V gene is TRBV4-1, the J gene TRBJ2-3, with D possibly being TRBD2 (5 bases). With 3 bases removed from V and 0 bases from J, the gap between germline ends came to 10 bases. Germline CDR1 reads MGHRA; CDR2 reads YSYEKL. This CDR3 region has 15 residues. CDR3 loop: CASSHLGLSTDTQYF. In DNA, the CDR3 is TGCGCCAGCAGCCACCTAGGACTGAGCACAGATACGCAGTATTTT.

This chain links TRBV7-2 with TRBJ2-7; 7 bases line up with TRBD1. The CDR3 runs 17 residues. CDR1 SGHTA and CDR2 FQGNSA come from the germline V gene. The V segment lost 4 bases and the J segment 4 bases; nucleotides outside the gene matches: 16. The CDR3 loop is CASSYRGGQRSYYEQYF. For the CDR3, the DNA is TGTGCCAGCAGCTATCGAGGGGGCCAGCGAAGTTATTACGAGCAGTACTTC. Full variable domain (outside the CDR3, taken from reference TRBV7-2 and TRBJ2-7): GAGVSQSPSNKVTEKGKDVELRCDPISGHTALYWYRQSLGQGLEFLIYFQGNSAPDKSGLPSDRFSAERTGGSVSTLTIQRTQQEDSAVYLCASSYRGGQRSYYEQYFGPGTRLTVT.

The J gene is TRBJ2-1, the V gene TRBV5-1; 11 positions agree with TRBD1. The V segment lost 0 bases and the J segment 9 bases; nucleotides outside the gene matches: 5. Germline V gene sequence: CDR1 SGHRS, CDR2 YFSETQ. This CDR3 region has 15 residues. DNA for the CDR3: TGCGCCAGCAGCTTGGCCGGGACAGGGGGTCGTGAGCAGTTCTTC. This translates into CASSLAGTGGREQFF.

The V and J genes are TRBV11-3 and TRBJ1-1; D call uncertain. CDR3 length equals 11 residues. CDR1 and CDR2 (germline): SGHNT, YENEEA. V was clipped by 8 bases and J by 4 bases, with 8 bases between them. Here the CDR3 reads CASLGGTEAFF. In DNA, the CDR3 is TGTGCCAGCCTGGGAGGCACTGAAGCTTTCTTT.

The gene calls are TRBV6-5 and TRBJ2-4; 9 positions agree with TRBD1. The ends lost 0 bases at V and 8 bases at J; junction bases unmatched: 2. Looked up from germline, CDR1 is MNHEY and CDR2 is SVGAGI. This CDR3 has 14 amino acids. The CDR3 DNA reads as TGTGCCAGCAGTTACTCGACAGGGGGGGACATTCAGTACTTC. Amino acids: CASSYSTGGDIQYF.

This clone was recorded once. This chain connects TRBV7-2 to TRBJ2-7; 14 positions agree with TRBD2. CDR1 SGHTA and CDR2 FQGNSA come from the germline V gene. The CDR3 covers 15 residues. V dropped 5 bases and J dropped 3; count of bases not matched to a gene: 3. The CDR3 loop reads CASSAGLAGVYEQYF. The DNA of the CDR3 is TGTGCCAGCAGCGCGGGACTAGCGGGGGTCTACGAGCAGTACTTC.

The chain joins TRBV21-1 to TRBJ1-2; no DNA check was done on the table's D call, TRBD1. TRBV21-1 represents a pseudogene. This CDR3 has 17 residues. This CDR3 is CASSKGGRHSHHYGYTF. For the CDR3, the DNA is TGTGCCAGCAGCAAAGGGGGCAGGCACAGTCATCACTATGGCTACACCTTC.